The following is a TCR beta chain sequence with its context. Germline CDR1 MDHEN, CDR2 SYDVKM. The CDR3 is 16 amino acids. Deletions cut 1 base from V and 0 bases from J, with 12 bases between. The sample originates from a study of blood T cell repertoires in COVID-19. Study in general: Sites across the United States, Italy and Spain contributed samples from acute and convalescent COVID-19. Sources were T cells, B-cell-depleted T cells, or PBMCs; the material itself was cDNA or gDNA.

Original data processing: Amplification of reference gene primers was used by the study to estimate nucleated cell counts. Sequencing used immunoSEQ multiplex PCR; TCRdb keeps in-frame clones, though not all of them. V, J and clone size are taken as reported in that table, and D and trimming were inferred from the DNA itself. The table includes approximately 63,000 clones, 70% to 90% detected once. The rearrangement joins TRBV28 to TRBJ1-1; no firm D call. The origin of this receptor is a woman older than 75 with acute or convalescent COVID-19. The sequenced material came from peripheral blood. CDR3 sequence reads: CASSLSPRRMNTEAFF. In DNA, the CDR3 is TGTGCCAGCAGTTTATCCCCCCGCAGGATGAACACTGAAGCTTTCTTT.